This T cell receptor beta chain was recovered during a study of Tregs in tolerant kidney transplant recipients. Recipients received nonmyeloablative bone marrow transplants from related graft donors, with transient mixed chimerism. CD4+CD25+CD127- Tregs, CD4+CD25- non-Tregs, CD4 and CD8 cells were sorted. For this clone: What it binds is not known.

The study, taken as a whole, reports: Tolerant patients' donor-specific Tregs expanded beyond overall Tregs, suggesting antigen-driven growth. No direct test of biological reproducibility was done here. Validation in larger populations is needed because few patients were studied.

Sequencing was performed with immunoSEQ multiplex PCR; in TCRdb, only in-frame clones are kept and a portion is missing. The table shows 84,000 or so clones, with over 85% occurring only once. Sequencing was performed on CD4+ T cells from blood (PBMCs), taken 12 months after the transplant. This TCR came from a human patient who received a combined kidney and bone marrow transplant. Some T cells may be graft donor cells.

The CDR3 nucleotides read TGTGCCAGCAGTGAGAGGACAGGGAGAGAGGGCTATGGCTACACCTTC. It is translated as CASSERTGREGYGYTF. This chain joins TRBV6-1 and TRBJ1-2, with 8 bases aligning to TRBD1. Per germline, CDR1 MNHNS and CDR2 SASEGT. J gave up 4 bases and V 3 bases, and 10 bases lay outside the gene matches. The CDR3 is 16 residues long.